Sequencing of this T cell receptor (beta chain) was carried out in a study of blood T cell repertoires in COVID-19. At the level of the study: Nucleic acid was either cDNA or gDNA, and it came from T cells, B-cell-depleted T cells, or PBMCs.

Assay: immunoSEQ multiplex PCR; the TCRdb copy retains only in-frame clones and omits some. This sample has some 130,000 clones, with around 73% found just once. This clone appeared a few times. CDR3 size: 14 residues. The V gene's germline CDR1 is MNHEY and CDR2 SVGAGI. Trimming cost V 8 bases and J 6 bases, with 17 bases left between them. The chain has TRBV6-5 and TRBJ2-1, with D possibly being TRBD1 (7 bases). Sequencing was done on a sample of peripheral blood. This clonotype originated in a man aged 60 to 75 who had recovered from COVID-19. The CDR3 DNA sequence: TGTGCCAGCCTGAGGAGGGCAGGGGGCAATGAGCAGTTCTTC. Protein: CASLRRAGGNEQFF.